Following are 13 T cell receptor beta chains from one sample sequenced in a study of blood T cells in healthy people across ages. It was with a sample-barcoded 5' primer and a J-beta primer mix that a second PCR of roughly 6 to 11 cycles was run. Using its own MiXCR run on the 5' RACE reads, TCRdb lists one record per CDR3 protein. The table lists some 1,500,000 distinct CDR3 sequences, approximately 39% of them singletons, with approximately 4.1% in the top ten. The sequencing input was blood. The source is a woman under 30 in good health.

This clonotype was recorded a few times. This CDR3 reads CATSDFQGGPYNEQFF. For the CDR3, the DNA is TGTGCCACCAGTGATTTCCAGGGGGGGCCCTACAATGAGCAGTTCTTC. The chain combines TRBV24-1 with TRBJ2-1, with D perhaps TRBD1 or TRBD2 (7 bases each). Looked up from germline, CDR1 is KGHDR and CDR2 is SFDVKD. Trimming took 1 base from V and 2 from J, leaving 11 bases between them. This CDR3 contains 16 residues.

Comment on this clonotype: At one of its ends the junction is not consistent with the germline gene, which may arise from a read error. This chain connects TRBV24-1 to TRBJ2-1; TRBD2 might be the D (6 bases). The germline V gene encodes CDR1 KGHDR and CDR2 SFDVKD. The CDR3 covers 14 residues. CDR3 region: CAASEGGLYNGQFF. The CDR3 DNA follows: TGTGCCGCCTCGGAAGGAGGGCTCTACAATGGGCAGTTCTTC.

The J gene is TRBJ2-7, the V gene TRBV25-1; D call uncertain. Germline V CDR1 and CDR2: MGHDK, SYGVNS. V was cut by 3 bases and J by 8 bases, with 14 bases left in between. The CDR3 has 13 amino acids. The CDR3 spells CASSDRLGYKQYF. The DNA of the CDR3 is TGTGCCAGCAGTGATAGGCTTGGATACAAGCAGTACTTC.

A few counts support this clonotype. The chain employs TRBV27 and TRBJ1-6; D possibly corresponds to TRBD1 (5 bases). This CDR3 is 12 amino acids long. V dropped 2 bases and J dropped 12 bases, with 8 bases sitting between them. Looked up from germline, CDR1 is MNHEY and CDR2 is SMNVEV (reference sequence). The CDR3 reads CASSLIGEPLHF. The CDR3 region has the DNA TGTGCCAGCAGTTTAATAGGGGAACCCCTCCACTTT.

V gene TRBV2 combines with J gene TRBJ1-2; possibly TRBD1 for D (6 bases). CDR1 and CDR2 from the germline V gene are SNHLY and FYNNEI. The length of the CDR3 is 14 residues. V lost 3 bases and J lost 4, with 12 bases in between. Written as DNA, the CDR3 is TGTGCCAGCAGTGAGATACAGGGAAGCTATGGCTACACCTTC. Its protein product is CASSEIQGSYGYTF.

V usage is TRBV24-1 and J usage is TRBJ2-1; the D is unclear. CDR1 KGHDR and CDR2 SFDVKD come from the germline V gene. This CDR3 comprises 13 residues. The V end was cut by 1 base, the J end by 9 bases, with 9 bases between. CDR3 DNA sequence: TGTGCCACCAGTGATTTTGCGCAAACTGAGCAGTTCTTC. Translated, it gives CATSDFAQTEQFF.

Notes on this clonotype: One junction end disagrees with the germline gene, perhaps due to a read error. This chain uses TRBV29-1 with TRBJ2-7; the D is unclear. Germline V gives CDR1 SQVTM, CDR2 ANQGSEA. The CDR3 loop spans 13 amino acids. The CDR3 loop reads CSVSTVFAYAQYF. CDR3 DNA: TGCAGCGTTTCTACAGTCTTTGCCTACGCGCAGTACTTC.

This clonotype has a count of ten or more. DNA for the CDR3: TGTGCCAGCAGCGATAACAACCAGGCTCCCGCCCTCTACGAGCAGTACTTC. It translates to CASSDNNQAPALYEQYF. The chain combines TRBV7-9 with TRBJ2-7; D is ambiguous. Germline CDR1 and CDR2: SEHNR and FQNEAQ (reference sequence). V gave up 5 bases and J gave up 3 bases, with 23 bases separating them. The CDR3 is 17 amino acids.

In its sample, this clonotype was seen a few times. The chain employs TRBV12-3 or TRBV12-4 and TRBJ1-1; a weak D match, TRBD1 (6 bases). The CDR3 is 14 amino acids. V lost 2 bases to trimming and J lost 4 bases, with 11 bases between them. The CDR3 is CASSLWGQGTEAFF. The CDR3 DNA reads TGTGCCAGCAGTTTATGGGGGCAGGGCACTGAAGCTTTCTTT.

This clonotype occurred a few times. The V and J genes are TRBV6-6 and TRBJ2-1; the D gene is possibly TRBD2 (6 bases). Germline V gene data show CDR1 as MNHNY and CDR2 as SVGAGI (reference sequence). V was shortened by 0 bases and J by 11 bases, with 11 bases between the two germline ends. The CDR3 extends over 13 amino acids. Here the CDR3 DNA reads TGTGCCAGCAGTTACTCTCGGCGGGATAAGCAGTTCTTC. Translation: CASSYSRRDKQFF.

V is TRBV20-1 and J is TRBJ2-5; maybe TRBD1 (5 bases). This CDR3 contains 13 residues. Trimming stripped 3 bases from V and 4 bases from J, with 12 bases between. Germline V lookup: CDR1 DFQATT, CDR2 SNEGSKA (reference sequence). The CDR3 protein is CSASRLGRETQYF. As DNA, the CDR3 is TGCAGTGCTAGCCGGTTGGGGCGAGAGACCCAGTACTTC.

The chain uses TRBV5-1 and TRBJ1-2; weak D call: TRBD1 (5 bases). With 5 bases removed from V and 1 base from J, the gap between germline ends came to 15 bases. In germline, CDR1 is SGHRS, CDR2 YFSETQ. The CDR3 extends over 15 amino acids. CDR3 sequence reads: CASRPTGGSNYGYTF. CDR3 bases: TGCGCCAGCAGACCTACAGGAGGAAGTAACTATGGCTACACCTTC. The variable domain in full, completed from reference TRBV5-1 and TRBJ1-2, reads KAGVTQTPRYLIKTRGQQVTLSCSPISGHRSVSWYQQTPGQGLQFLFEYFSETQRNKGNFPGRFSGRQFSNSRSEMNVSTLELGDSALYLCASRPTGGSNYGYTFGSGTRLTVV.

CDR3: CAWSVYLAGYNEQYF. CDR3 DNA sequence: TGTGCCTGGAGTGTATACCTAGCGGGGTACAATGAGCAGTACTTC. This chain connects TRBV30 to TRBJ2-7, with 9 bases matching TRBD2. Trimming took 0 bases from V and 7 from J; bases not matched to a gene: 10. Germline V lookup: CDR1 GTSNPN, CDR2 SVGIG (reference sequence). The CDR3 contains 15 residues. Combining the CDR3 with reference TRBV30 and TRBJ2-7 gives the whole variable domain SQTIHQWPATLVQPVGSPLSLECTVEGTSNPNLYWYRQAAGRGLQLLFYSVGIGQISSEVPQNLSASRPQDRQFILSSKKLLLSDSGFYLCAWSVYLAGYNEQYFGPGTRLTVT.